This TCR beta chain is from a study of beta chain features in type 1 diabetes. On the study more broadly: Researchers looked at about 110 million sorted cells across all samples. Study results and limitations: Cells with high TCR expression could be over-represented by cDNA sequencing. Patients with Type 1 diabetes showed moderately but significantly shorter TCRB CDR3s in all four CD4+ subsets.

Isolation of CD4+ naive, central memory, regulatory and stem cell-like memory cells was achieved by sorting via CD45RO/CCR7/CD25/CD127/CD95/CD27. Expressed TCRB transcripts were sequenced, since all the RNA that had been isolated was reverse transcribed. Using immunoSEQ multiplex PCR, the repertoire was profiled, and TCRdb retains in-frame clones only, with some absent. The table lists 550,000 to 850,000 clones, roughly 13% of them singletons. Comment on this clone: No antigen is known for it.

The V end was cut by 1 base, the J end by 12 bases, with 16 bases between. The V gene's germline CDR1 is GTSNPN and CDR2 SVGIG (reference sequence). The CDR3 spans 13 residues. The rearrangement links TRBV30 to TRBJ2-1; possibly TRBD1 or TRBD2 for D (5 bases each). The sample taken for sequencing was naive CD4+ T cells from blood. This receptor was obtained from a man younger than 35 with type 1 diabetes. Here the CDR3 DNA reads TGTGCCTGGAGTGAGGGGATCCCTGGGGGGCAGTTCTTC. Translating gives CAWSEGIPGGQFF.